Below, 4 T cell receptor beta chains from the same sample are listed, as sequenced in a study of cytomegalovirus exposure and HLA in healthy donors. PCR used 60 Vbeta primers and 13 Jbeta primers. Libraries were prepared by immunoSEQ multiplex PCR; TCRdb keeps only in-frame clonotypes and omits some of them. The sample records 150,000 to 200,000 clones, just over 70% being singletons. The sample comprised PBMCs. All receptors come from a man between 18 and 35 years old in good health and CMV-seropositive.

This clone was observed a few times. The V and J genes are TRBV6-1 and TRBJ2-3; weak D call: TRBD2 (5 bases). The length of the CDR3 is 13 residues. The ends were cut back, 6 bases at V and 3 bases at J, with 10 bases in the middle. Germline V CDR1 and CDR2: MNHNS, SASEGT. DNA for the CDR3: TGTGCCAGCAGGGAAACGGGGACAGATACGCAGTATTTT. This gives the protein CASRETGTDTQYF.

V usage is TRBV11-2 and J usage is TRBJ1-1, with no clear D. Germline V CDR1 and CDR2: SGHAT, FQNNGV. This CDR3 has 13 residues. V lost 0 bases, J lost 8 bases, and 10 bases lay in between. CDR3 sequence (DNA): TGTGCCAGCAGCTTAGAGATAGGTAGCGAAGCTTTCTTT. Residues: CASSLEIGSEAFF.

The rearrangement joins TRBV18 to TRBJ1-1; D ambiguous. V was pared by 3 bases and J by 5 bases, with 10 bases between. Germline V CDR1 and CDR2: KGHSH, LQKENI. This CDR3 has 13 amino acids. CDR3 amino acids: CASSPGRETEAFF. The CDR3 DNA reads TGTGCCAGCTCACCTGGAAGGGAGACTGAAGCTTTCTTT.

The chain combines TRBV7-8 with TRBJ1-2; D unresolved. The ends were cut back, 0 bases at V and 5 bases at J, with 10 bases in the middle. This CDR3 contains 14 residues. Germline assignment: CDR1 SGHVS and CDR2 FQNEAQ. CDR3 nucleotide sequence: TGTGCCAGCAGCTTAGCGGGCAATAGGTATGGCTACACCTTC. It yields the protein CASSLAGNRYGYTF. Complete variable domain (other parts from reference TRBV7-8 and TRBJ1-2): GAGVSQSPRYKVAKRGQDVALRCDPISGHVSLFWYQQALGQGPEFLTYFQNEAQLDKSGLPSDRFFAERPEGSVSTLKIQRTQQEDSAVYLCASSLAGNRYGYTFGSGTRLTVV.